This T cell receptor beta chain was sequenced during a study of blood T cells in healthy people across ages. Study-level findings and limits: With naive T cell percentage, TCR beta diversity showed a strong correlation. Per million T cells, the diversity of TCR beta decreased roughly linearly as age advanced. Underestimates were what the diversity estimates from one million T cells were considered to be.

For this clonotype: No antigen is known for it.

Trimming cost V 1 base and J 12 bases, with 28 bases left between them. Germline CDR1 MGHRA, CDR2 YSYEKL. The CDR3 totals 18 residues. It was with a sample-barcoded 5' primer and a J-beta primer mix that a second PCR of about 6 to 11 cycles was run. TCRdb reprocessed the 5' RACE reads via MiXCR and lists one record per CDR3 protein. The sample contains 780,000 or so distinct CDR3 sequences, 40% to 65% of which appear only once. Samples each had at least 5 micrograms of total RNA extracted. The receptor comes from a man older than 75 in good health. This chain uses TRBV4-1 with TRBJ2-1; TRBD2 is a possible D gene (5 bases). The sequenced sample was blood. CDR3 sequence reads: CASSQVLAGLRDPCGQFF. The CDR3, as DNA: TGCGCCAGCAGCCAAGTTTTGGCCGGCCTACGGGATCCCTGTGGGCAGTTCTTC.